The T cell receptor beta chain described here comes from a study of blood T cell repertoires in COVID-19. Sequenced by immunoSEQ multiplex PCR; TCRdb stores in-frame clones only, minus some. This sample carries almost 100,000 clones, approximately 86% of them seen once, and the ten largest clones take approximately 10%. The specimen sequenced was peripheral blood. The TCR sequence derives from a man aged 50 to 60 with acute or convalescent COVID-19.

This chain's CDR3 is CASSRGLAVFNEQFF. CDR3 coding DNA: TGTGCCAGCAGCCGGGGACTAGCGGTCTTCAATGAGCAGTTCTTC. The chain combines TRBV9 with TRBJ2-1, with 11 positions matching TRBD2. In germline, CDR1 is SGDLS, CDR2 YYNGEE. With 4 bases clipped from V and 6 bases from J, the junction kept 6 bases outside the gene matches. The CDR3 length is 15 residues.